These 9 T cell receptor beta chains were sequenced from one sample in a study of blood T cells in healthy people across ages. A second PCR, run for about 7 to 11 cycles, used a sample-barcoded 5' primer plus a J-beta primer mix. Each CDR3 protein gets one entry after TCRdb re-called the 5' RACE reads with MiXCR. The sample comprises 650,000 to 1,000,000 distinct CDR3 sequences, under 40% of which are singletons, and under 15% rests with the top ten. The material sequenced was blood. Receptors originate from a man aged 18 to 29 in good health.

The V gene is TRBV20-1, the J gene TRBJ2-5, with D uncertain. V was clipped by 5 bases and J by 1 base, with 8 bases between them. Germline V CDR1 and CDR2: DFQATT, SNEGSKA (reference sequence). CDR3 length: 12 residues. As DNA, the CDR3 is TGCAGTGCTGGGCGGACCCAAGAGACCCAGTACTTC. Translating gives CSAGRTQETQYF.

This clonotype was counted a few times. The chain uses TRBV9 and TRBJ2-2; perhaps TRBD1 as D (6 bases). In germline, CDR1 is SGDLS, CDR2 YYNGEE. V lost 0 bases, J lost 0 bases, and 9 bases lay in between. There are 16 residues in the CDR3. The DNA for the CDR3 is TGTGCCAGCAGCGTAGCTTGGACAGCGAACACCGGGGAGCTGTTTTTT. Translation: CASSVAWTANTGELFF.

The chain combines TRBV20-1 with TRBJ1-4, with a weak D call TRBD1 (5 bases). V was clipped by 5 bases and J by 0 bases, with 10 bases between them. The germline V gene encodes CDR1 DFQATT and CDR2 SNEGSKA (reference sequence). The CDR3 is made up of 14 amino acids. Here the CDR3 reads CSARPGPTNEKLFF. As DNA, the CDR3 is TGCAGTGCTCGGCCGGGACCAACTAATGAAAAACTGTTTTTT.

V gene TRBV14 combines with J gene TRBJ2-1; the match to TRBD1 covers 11 bases. The V segment lost 4 bases and the J segment 5 bases; nucleotides outside the gene matches: 7. The germline V gene has CDR1 SGHDN and CDR2 FVKESK. The CDR3 is 16 residues long. As DNA, the CDR3 is TGTGCCAGCAGCCTCCCCCCGGGACAGGGGGACAATGAGCAGTTCTTC. This sequence encodes CASSLPPGQGDNEQFF.

In its sample, this clonotype was seen a few times. The rearrangement uses TRBV5-1 and TRBJ2-3, with D perhaps matching TRBD1 or TRBD2 (5 bases each). CDR3 length equals 15 residues. The germline V gene encodes CDR1 SGHRS and CDR2 YFSETQ. Trimming removed 0 bases from V and 4 bases from J, with 12 bases in between. The chain's CDR3 is CASSLDGGEADTQYF. For the CDR3, the DNA is TGCGCCAGCAGCTTGGATGGGGGAGAGGCAGATACGCAGTATTTT.

The chain couples TRBV20-1 to TRBJ1-1; 11 bases fit TRBD1. The CDR3 length is 18 residues. The V segment lost 0 bases and the J segment 8 bases; nucleotides outside the gene matches: 17. CDR1 DFQATT and CDR2 SNEGSKA come from the germline V gene (reference sequence). The CDR3 is CSARDRLSLDRGPLEAFF. CDR3 coding DNA: TGCAGTGCTAGAGATCGTCTTTCCCTGGACAGGGGGCCTCTCGAAGCTTTCTTT.

The V gene is TRBV5-1, the J gene TRBJ1-6; weak D call: TRBD1 (5 bases). The CDR3 covers 15 residues. Germline V gene data show CDR1 as SGHRS and CDR2 as YFSETQ. V lost 6 bases to trimming and J lost 7 bases, with 17 bases between them. The CDR3 reads CASTPEGTKNSPLHF. The CDR3 DNA reads as TGCGCCAGCACCCCAGAAGGGACGAAGAATTCACCCCTCCACTTT. The full variable domain, its missing parts supplied by reference TRBV5-1 and TRBJ1-6, is KAGVTQTPRYLIKTRGQQVTLSCSPISGHRSVSWYQQTPGQGLQFLFEYFSETQRNKGNFPGRFSGRQFSNSRSEMNVSTLELGDSALYLCASTPEGTKNSPLHFGNGTRLTVT.

The table lists this clonotype with a few counts. The chain carries TRBV7-2 and TRBJ2-7; unclear D gene. The CDR3 is made up of 16 amino acids. Trimming left V 1 base short and J 1 base short, with 14 bases between. Looked up from germline, CDR1 is SGHTA and CDR2 is FQGNSA. The CDR3 region is CASSLGGWAQSYEQYF. DNA of the CDR3: TGTGCCAGCAGCTTAGGCGGCTGGGCACAGTCCTACGAGCAGTACTTC.

This clonotype was counted only a few times. The chain carries TRBV14 and TRBJ1-1; D gene uncertain. The length of the CDR3 is 12 residues. Between the trimmed V and J ends, which lost 5 bases and 6 bases, there was a span of 10 bases. Germline CDR1 reads SGHDN; CDR2 reads FVKESK. The CDR3 loop reads CASSKGNSEAFF. The CDR3 region has the DNA TGTGCCAGCAGCAAAGGGAATTCTGAAGCTTTCTTT.